This T cell receptor (beta chain) was identified in a study of blood T cell repertoires in COVID-19. Between the trimmed V and J ends, which lost 1 base and 1 base, there was a span of 11 bases. From germline, CDR1 is SGHRS and CDR2 YFSETQ. CDR3 length: 15 amino acids. Profiled with immunoSEQ multiplex PCR; TCRdb holds only in-frame clones, not every one. Of about 200,000 clones detected, 80% appear once; the ten largest clones hold 5.1%. The receptor was isolated from a human donor in a cohort sampled during active COVID-19. V usage is TRBV5-1 and J usage is TRBJ1-1; D possibly corresponds to TRBD1 (6 bases). Source material: peripheral blood. This chain's CDR3 is CASSLLARGNTEAFF. DNA for the CDR3: TGCGCCAGCAGCTTGCTGGCCAGGGGGAACACTGAAGCTTTCTTT.